This TCR beta chain was obtained from a study of blood T cell repertoires in COVID-19. Measured with immunoSEQ multiplex PCR; TCRdb has only the in-frame clones, and not every one. This sample has some 200,000 clones, with around four fifths found just once. V gave up 7 bases and J gave up 0 bases, with 19 bases separating them. The CDR3 consists of 17 residues. The germline gives CDR1 LNHDA, CDR2 SQIVND (reference sequence). Sequenced sample: peripheral blood. V is TRBV19 and J is TRBJ2-1, with D perhaps matching TRBD1 (5 bases). The receptor was isolated from a woman aged 60-75 years who had recovered from COVID-19. This CDR3 is CASTGQGYISSYNEQFF. The DNA of the CDR3 is TGTGCCAGTACTGGCCAGGGTTATATTTCCTCCTACAATGAGCAGTTCTTC.